The T cell receptor (beta chain) described here comes from a study of T cells in Graves' hyperthyroidism and ophthalmopathy. The wider study: Any treatment followed the collection of peripheral blood at initial diagnosis.

Uncontrolled infection, other autoimmune disease, pregnancy or lactation excluded patients. The CDR3 regions of TCR beta were amplified from RNA transcripts. With the HTBI primer set, the TCR CDR3 went through a first round of RT-PCR. TCRdb reprocessed the multiplex PCR reads via MiXCR and lists one record per CDR3 protein. Of around 100,000 distinct CDR3 sequences listed, 47% are singletons. The germline gives CDR1 SEHNR, CDR2 FQNEAQ (reference sequence). The CDR3 has 15 amino acids. The junction had 6 bases not matched to a gene; V was cut back by 5 bases and J by 4 bases. This clonotype appeared many times.

V is TRBV7-9 and J is TRBJ1-1; TRBD1 matches at 11 bases. The sequence was collected from a man between 40 and 49 years old with Graves' hyperthyroidism. Sequenced input: blood. The chain's CDR3 is CASSPRTGGSTEAFF. Here the CDR3 DNA reads TGTGCCAGCAGCCCTCGGACAGGGGGCTCCACTGAAGCTTTCTTT.